The clone carrying this TCR beta chain was counted a few times. Noted time point: newly diagnosed GD, antithyroid drugs for less than 3 months. PBMC-derived RNA was used for the TCR library. Sequencing libraries for TCR beta were prepared with iRepertoire HTBI primers and Arm-PCR of CDR3 regions. MiXCR was run by TCRdb on the multiplex PCR reads, yielding one entry per CDR3 protein. In the table there are about 420,000 distinct CDR3 sequences, 15% to 20% of which are singletons. This entry comes from a study of regulatory T cells in long-lasting Graves disease. With 5 bases removed from V and 4 bases from J, the gap between germline ends came to 12 bases. This CDR3 region has 14 residues. The V gene's germline CDR1 is SEHNR and CDR2 FQNEAQ (reference sequence). These data are also associated with another study on T cells in Graves' hyperthyroidism and ophthalmopathy.

The input for sequencing was peripheral blood mononuclear cells (PBMCs), taken at new diagnosis, from a patient treated with antithyroid drugs. This clonotype was sampled from a woman under 30 with Graves disease. This chain connects TRBV7-9 to TRBJ2-1; TRBD1 or TRBD2 may be the D gene (5 bases each). CDR3 region: CASSPRDGYNEQFF. The CDR3 nucleotides are TGTGCCAGCAGCCCCCGGGACGGATACAATGAGCAGTTCTTC.